A selection of T cell receptor beta chains follows, all from one sample in a study of PD-L1 blockade in urothelial cancer. TCRdb's table, derived via immunoSEQ multiplex PCR, lists solely in-frame clones and lacks some. The sample includes 50,000 to 60,000 clones, roughly 86% of them seen just once. This material consisted of PBMCs, taken around atezolizumab (anti-PD-L1) treatment. The receptors shown here come from a man over 45 with urothelial cancer. Each CDR3 is given with its conserved first and last residue. The D gene is left open where the match is weak. Rows may omit the clone size; those that give it use once, few, many or a size class.

CDR3aa | CDR3nt | v_gene | d_gene | len | abundance | j_gene
CASSQGDRGRQPQHF | TGCGCCAGCAGCCAAGGGGACAGGGGGCGACAGCCCCAGCATTTT | TRBV4-1 | TRBD1 | 15 | NA | TRBJ1-5
CASSPARLAGEETQYF | TGCGCCAGCAGCCCAGCCCGGCTAGCGGGAGAAGAGACCCAGTACTTC | TRBV5-1 | TRBD2 | 16 | NA | TRBJ2-5
CASEGQTGVHSYEQYF | TGTGCCAGCGAGGGGCAAACGGGAGTTCACTCCTACGAGCAGTACTTC | TRBV7-4 | NA | 16 | NA | TRBJ2-7
CASSWSNEQFF | TGTGCCAGCAGTTGGAGCAATGAGCAGTTCTTC | TRBV27 | NA | 11 | NA | TRBJ2-1
CASSSPPRTAAETQYF | TGTGCCAGCAGTTCACCCCCACGGACTGCCGCAGAGACCCAGTACTTC | TRBV6-6 | NA | 16 | once | TRBJ2-5
CASSEKGFTGELFF | TGTGCCAGCAGTGAAAAGGGGTTTACCGGGGAGCTGTTTTTT | TRBV25-1 | NA | 14 | NA | TRBJ2-2
CSVALTSGTNTGELFF | TGCAGCGTTGCACTGACTAGCGGGACGAACACCGGGGAGCTGTTTTTT | TRBV29-1 | TRBD2 | 16 | NA | TRBJ2-2
CATGGGGRGDTQYF | TGTGCTACTGGAGGGGGAGGGCGGGGAGATACGCAGTATTTT | TRBV9 | NA | 14 | NA | TRBJ2-3
CAWSSRGTSGRGAYNEQFF | TGTGCCTGGAGTTCACGGGGGACTAGCGGGAGGGGGGCCTACAATGAGCAGTTCTTC | TRBV30 | TRBD2 | 19 | NA | TRBJ2-1
CASSSQGLAADEQYF | TGCGCCAGCAGCTCCCAAGGACTAGCGGCAGACGAGCAGTACTTC | TRBV5-1 | TRBD2 | 15 | NA | TRBJ2-7
CASSLSSSVWDRPYEQYF | TGTGCCAGCAGTTTATCCTCCTCGGTTTGGGACAGACCTTACGAGCAGTACTTC | TRBV27 | TRBD1 | 18 | NA | TRBJ2-7
CASRRTSGLNTGELFF | TGTGCCAGCAGAAGGACTAGCGGGTTGAACACCGGGGAGCTGTTTTTT | TRBV5-4 | TRBD2 | 16 | NA | TRBJ2-2
CASSVGQGLFF | TGTGCCAGCAGCGTCGGACAGGGGTTGTTCTTC | TRBV5-6 | TRBD1 | 11 | NA | TRBJ2-1
CASSAGLTDYGYTF | TGTGCCAGCAGCGCCGGACTGACGGACTATGGCTACACCTTC | TRBV9 | NA | 14 | few | TRBJ1-2
CAWSGGGGETQYF | TGTGCCTGGAGTGGGGGGGGCGGTGAGACCCAGTACTTC | TRBV30 | NA | 13 | NA | TRBJ2-5
CASSPSTDSYNSPLHF | TGTGCCAGCAGCCCTTCGACTGACTCCTATAATTCACCCCTCCACTTT | TRBV9 | NA | 16 | NA | TRBJ1-6
CASSPHNTWNEQFF | TGTGCCAGCAGCCCCCATAACACATGGAATGAGCAGTTCTTC | TRBV7-3 | NA | 14 | NA | TRBJ2-1
CASSYLGDTEAFF | TGTGCCAGCAGTTACCTAGGGGACACTGAAGCTTTCTTT | TRBV27 | NA | 13 | NA | TRBJ1-1
CASSPSGRQETQYF | TGTGCCAGCAGCCCCTCGGGGAGGCAAGAGACCCAGTACTTC | TRBV9 | NA | 14 | NA | TRBJ2-5